This T cell receptor beta chain was recovered during a study of B cell selection in AIRE deficiency. Comment on this clone: What it recognizes is unknown.

The CDR3 loop spans 17 amino acids. The germline V gene encodes CDR1 LNHNV and CDR2 YYDKDF (reference sequence). V lost 0 bases to trimming and J lost 6 bases, with 20 bases between them. Regulatory T cells were sorted as CD4+CD25hiCD127low/negative cells. Sequenced by immunoSEQ multiplex PCR; TCRdb stores in-frame clones only, minus some. The sample gives 20,000 to 25,000 clones, approximately 94% of which show up once; approximately 2% is in the top ten. Whole-study results and caveats: Of some 4,000 shared Treg TCRbeta sequences, 25% to 40% were healthy-donor-only and just under 9.5% patient-only. About 30.6% of healthy-shared Treg TCRbeta sequences appeared in patient Tconv cells. Only TCRbeta was sequenced; about 35% of shared healthy Treg sequences appeared in Tconv.

Source material: Tregs sorted from PBMCs. The source is a human donor with AIRE deficiency. The chain is built from TRBV15 and TRBJ1-2, with D tentatively TRBD1 (6 bases). The CDR3 protein is CATSRDLVATGLDGYTF. The CDR3 DNA is TGTGCCACCAGCAGAGATCTTGTAGCGACAGGCCTTGATGGCTACACCTTC.